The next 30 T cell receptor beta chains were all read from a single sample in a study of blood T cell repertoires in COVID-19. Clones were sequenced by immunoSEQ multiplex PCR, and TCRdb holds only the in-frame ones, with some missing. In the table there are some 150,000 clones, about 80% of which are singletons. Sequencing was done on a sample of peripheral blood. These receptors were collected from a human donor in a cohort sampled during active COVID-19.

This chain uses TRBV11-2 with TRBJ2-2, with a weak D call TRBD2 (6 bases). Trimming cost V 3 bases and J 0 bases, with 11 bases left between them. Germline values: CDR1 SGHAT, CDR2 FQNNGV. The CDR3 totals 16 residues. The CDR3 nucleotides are TGTGCCAGCAGCTTTAGCGGAGGGCCGAACACCGGGGAGCTGTTTTTT. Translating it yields CASSFSGGPNTGELFF. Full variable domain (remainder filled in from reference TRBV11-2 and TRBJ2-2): EAGVAQSPRYKIIEKRQSVAFWCNPISGHATLYWYQQILGQGPKLLIQFQNNGVVDDSQLPKDRFSAERLKGVDSTLKIQPAKLEDSAVYLCASSFSGGPNTGELFFGEGSRLTVL.

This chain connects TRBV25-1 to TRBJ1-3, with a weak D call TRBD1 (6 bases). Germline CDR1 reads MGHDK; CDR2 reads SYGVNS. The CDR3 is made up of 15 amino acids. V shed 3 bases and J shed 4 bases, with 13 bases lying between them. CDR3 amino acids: CASSDPGEAGNTIYF. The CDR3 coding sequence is TGTGCCAGCAGTGACCCAGGGGAAGCAGGAAACACCATATATTTT. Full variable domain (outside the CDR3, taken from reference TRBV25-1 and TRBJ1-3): EADIYQTPRYLVIGTGKKITLECSQTMGHDKMYWYQQDPGMELHLIHYSYGVNSTEKGDLSSESTVSRIRTEHFPLTLESARPSHTSQYLCASSDPGEAGNTIYFGEGSWLTVV.

The CDR3 spells CASSPRTGGNQPQHF. CDR3 nucleotides: TGTGCCAGCAGTCCCCGGACAGGGGGCAATCAGCCCCAGCATTTT. This rearrangement joins TRBV27 to TRBJ1-5, with 9 bases identical to TRBD1. V was pared by 5 bases and J by 2 bases, with 4 bases of the junction left unmatched. Germline lookup yields CDR1 MNHEY and CDR2 SMNVEV (reference sequence). This CDR3 has 15 amino acids.

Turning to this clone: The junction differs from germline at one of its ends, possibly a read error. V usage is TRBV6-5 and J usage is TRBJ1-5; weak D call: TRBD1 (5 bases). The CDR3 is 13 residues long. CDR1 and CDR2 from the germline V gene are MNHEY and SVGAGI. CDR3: CTSSWTPDQPQHF. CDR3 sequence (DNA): TGTACCAGCAGTTGGACACCCGATCAGCCCCAGCATTTT.

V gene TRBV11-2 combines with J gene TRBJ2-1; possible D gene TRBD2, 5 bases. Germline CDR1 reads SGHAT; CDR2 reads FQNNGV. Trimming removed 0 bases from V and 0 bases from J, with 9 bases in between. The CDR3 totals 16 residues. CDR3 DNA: TGTGCCAGCAGCTTAGAGCGGAGGAGCTCCTACAATGAGCAGTTCTTC. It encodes CASSLERRSSYNEQFF.

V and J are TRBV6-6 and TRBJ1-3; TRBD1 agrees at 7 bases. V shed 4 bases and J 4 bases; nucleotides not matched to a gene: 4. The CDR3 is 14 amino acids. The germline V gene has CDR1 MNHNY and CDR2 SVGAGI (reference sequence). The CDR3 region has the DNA TGTGCCAGCAGTTCCGGGACAGCGGGAAACACCATATATTTT. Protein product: CASSSGTAGNTIYF.

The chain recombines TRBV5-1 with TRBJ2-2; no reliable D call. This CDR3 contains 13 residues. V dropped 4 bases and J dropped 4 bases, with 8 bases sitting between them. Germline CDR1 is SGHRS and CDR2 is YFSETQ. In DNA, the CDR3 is TGCGCCAGCAGCCCCGTTTTCACCGGGGAGCTGTTTTTT. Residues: CASSPVFTGELFF.

The CDR3 loop reads CASGFRGSNQPQHF. CDR3 DNA sequence: TGTGCTAGTGGTTTTAGGGGGTCCAATCAGCCCCAGCATTTT. This chain connects TRBV12-5 to TRBJ1-5, with D perhaps matching TRBD1 (6 bases). Germline values: CDR1 LGHNT, CDR2 FRNRAP. This CDR3 is 14 amino acids long. V was cut by 3 bases and J by 3 bases, with 9 bases left in between.

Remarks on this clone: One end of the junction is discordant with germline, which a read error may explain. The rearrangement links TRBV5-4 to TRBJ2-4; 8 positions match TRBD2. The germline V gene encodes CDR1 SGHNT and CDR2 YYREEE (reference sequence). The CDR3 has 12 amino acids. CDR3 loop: CASSLLAGPGLF. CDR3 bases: TGTGCCAGCAGCTTGCTAGCGGGTCCCGGACTCTTC.

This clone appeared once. CDR3 nucleotide sequence: TGTGCCACCAGTGACTCTCAAGGAGAGGGCACAGATACGCAGTATTTT. It translates to CATSDSQGEGTDTQYF. The chain joins TRBV24-1 to TRBJ2-3; D is undetermined. Deletions cut 4 bases from V and 1 base from J, with 14 bases between. The CDR3 consists of 16 residues. Looked up from germline, CDR1 is KGHDR and CDR2 is SFDVKD.

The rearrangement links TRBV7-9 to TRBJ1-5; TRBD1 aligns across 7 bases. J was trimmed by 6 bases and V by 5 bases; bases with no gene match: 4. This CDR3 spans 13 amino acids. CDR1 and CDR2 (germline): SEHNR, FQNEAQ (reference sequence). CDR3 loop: CASSATGSQPQHF. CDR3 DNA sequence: TGTGCCAGCAGCGCGACAGGGTCTCAGCCCCAGCATTTT.

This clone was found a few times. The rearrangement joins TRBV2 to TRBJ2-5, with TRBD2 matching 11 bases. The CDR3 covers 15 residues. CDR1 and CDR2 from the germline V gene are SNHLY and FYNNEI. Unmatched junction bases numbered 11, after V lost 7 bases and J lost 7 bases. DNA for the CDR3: TGTGCCAGCATTTTGACTAGCGGGACCGCCGGGACCCAGTACTTC. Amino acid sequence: CASILTSGTAGTQYF. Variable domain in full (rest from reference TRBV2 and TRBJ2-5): EPEVTQTPSHQVTQMGQEVILRCVPISNHLYFYWYRQILGQKVEFLVSFYNNEISEKSEIFDDQFSVERPDGSNFTLKIRSTKLEDSAMYFCASILTSGTAGTQYFGPGTRLLVL.

Here the CDR3 DNA reads TGCAGCGTTACCACAGGGGCCTACAATGAGCAGTTCTTC. Its translation: CSVTTGAYNEQFF. The V and J genes are TRBV29-1 and TRBJ2-1; 7 bases agree with TRBD1. The length of the CDR3 is 13 residues. Per the germline V gene, CDR1 is SQVTM and CDR2 is ANQGSEA. The ends lost 5 bases at V and 2 bases at J; junction bases unmatched: 3.

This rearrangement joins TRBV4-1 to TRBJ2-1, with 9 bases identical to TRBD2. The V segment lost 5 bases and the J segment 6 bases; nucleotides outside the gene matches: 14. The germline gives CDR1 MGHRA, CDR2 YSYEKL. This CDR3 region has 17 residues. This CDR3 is CASSVIVLREGLNEQFF. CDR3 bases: TGCGCCAGCAGCGTCATCGTTCTGCGGGAGGGCCTCAATGAGCAGTTCTTC.

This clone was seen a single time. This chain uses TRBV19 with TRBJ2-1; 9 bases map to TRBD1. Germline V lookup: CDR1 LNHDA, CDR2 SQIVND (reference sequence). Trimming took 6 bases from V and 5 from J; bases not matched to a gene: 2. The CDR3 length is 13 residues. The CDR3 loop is CASRDRGHNEQFF. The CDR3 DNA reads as TGTGCCAGTAGGGACAGGGGACACAATGAGCAGTTCTTC.

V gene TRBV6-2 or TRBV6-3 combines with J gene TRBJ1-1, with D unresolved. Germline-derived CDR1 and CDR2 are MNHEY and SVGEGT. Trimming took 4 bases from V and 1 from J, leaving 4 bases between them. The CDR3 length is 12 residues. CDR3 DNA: TGTGCCAGCAGTTGGAGGAACACTGAAGCTTTCTTT. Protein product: CASSWRNTEAFF.

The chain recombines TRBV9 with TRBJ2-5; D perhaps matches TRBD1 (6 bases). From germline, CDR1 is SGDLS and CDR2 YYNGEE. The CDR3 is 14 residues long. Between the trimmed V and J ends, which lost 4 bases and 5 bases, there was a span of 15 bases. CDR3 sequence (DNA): TGTGCCAGCAGCCCCCGTAGGGGGTTCGAGACCCAGTACTTC. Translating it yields CASSPRRGFETQYF.

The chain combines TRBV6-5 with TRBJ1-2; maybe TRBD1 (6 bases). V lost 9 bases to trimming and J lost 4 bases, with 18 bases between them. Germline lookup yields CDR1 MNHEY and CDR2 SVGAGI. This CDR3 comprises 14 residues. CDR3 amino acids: CASANLQGPYGYTF. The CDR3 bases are TGTGCCAGTGCCAACCTACAGGGACCCTATGGCTACACCTTC.

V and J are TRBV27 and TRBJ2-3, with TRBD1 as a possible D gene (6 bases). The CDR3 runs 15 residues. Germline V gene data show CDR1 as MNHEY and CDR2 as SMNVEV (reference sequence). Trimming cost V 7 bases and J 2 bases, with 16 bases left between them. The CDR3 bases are TGTGCCAGCAATCCATTAGGACAGACCACAGATACGCAGTATTTT. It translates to CASNPLGQTTDTQYF.

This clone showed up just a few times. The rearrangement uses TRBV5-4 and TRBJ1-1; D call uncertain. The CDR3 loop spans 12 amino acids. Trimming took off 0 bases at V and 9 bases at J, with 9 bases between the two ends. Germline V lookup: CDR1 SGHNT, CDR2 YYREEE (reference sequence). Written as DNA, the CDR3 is TGTGCCAGCAGCTTGGACACTAATCAAGCTTTCTTT. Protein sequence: CASSLDTNQAFF.

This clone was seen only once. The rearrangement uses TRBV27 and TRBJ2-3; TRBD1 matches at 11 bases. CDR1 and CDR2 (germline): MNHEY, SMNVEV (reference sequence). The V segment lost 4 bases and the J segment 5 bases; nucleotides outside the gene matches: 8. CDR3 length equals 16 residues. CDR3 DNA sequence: TGTGCCAGCAGTTCGAGGACAGGGGGCCAGCGAGATACGCAGTATTTT. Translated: CASSSRTGGQRDTQYF.

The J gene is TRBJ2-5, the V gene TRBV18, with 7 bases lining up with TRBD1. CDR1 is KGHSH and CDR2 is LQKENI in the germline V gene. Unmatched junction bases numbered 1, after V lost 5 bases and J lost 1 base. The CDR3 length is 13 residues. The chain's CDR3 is CASSDRVQETQYF. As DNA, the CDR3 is TGTGCCAGCTCAGACAGGGTCCAAGAGACCCAGTACTTC.

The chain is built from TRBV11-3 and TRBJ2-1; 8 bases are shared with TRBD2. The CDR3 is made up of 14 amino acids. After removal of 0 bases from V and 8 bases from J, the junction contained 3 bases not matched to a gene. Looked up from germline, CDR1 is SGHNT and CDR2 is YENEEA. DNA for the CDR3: TGTGCCAGCAGCTTAGACCCCGGGAGGGATGAGCAGTTCTTC. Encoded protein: CASSLDPGRDEQFF.

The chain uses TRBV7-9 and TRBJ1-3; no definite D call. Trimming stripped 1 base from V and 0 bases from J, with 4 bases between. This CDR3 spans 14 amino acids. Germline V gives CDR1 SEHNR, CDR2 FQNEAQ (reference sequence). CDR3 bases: TGTGCCAGCAGCTTAGGGCACTCTGGAAACACCATATATTTT. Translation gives CASSLGHSGNTIYF.

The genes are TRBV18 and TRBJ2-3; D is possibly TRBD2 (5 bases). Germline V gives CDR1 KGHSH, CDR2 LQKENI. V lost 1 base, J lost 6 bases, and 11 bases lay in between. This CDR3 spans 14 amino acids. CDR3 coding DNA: TGTGCCAGCTCACCACTCACATCGGGGGATACGCAGTATTTT. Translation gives CASSPLTSGDTQYF. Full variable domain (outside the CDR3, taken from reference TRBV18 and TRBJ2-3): NAGVMQNPRHLVRRRGQEARLRCSPMKGHSHVYWYRQLPEEGLKFMVYLQKENIIDESGMPKERFSAEFPKEGPSILRIQQVVRGDSAAYFCASSPLTSGDTQYFGPGTRLTVL.

The CDR3: CASSLAARDEQFF. CDR3 bases: TGTGCCAGCAGCTTAGCTGCCCGGGATGAGCAGTTCTTC. The chain links TRBV7-9 to TRBJ2-1; D remains ambiguous. Between the trimmed V and J ends, which lost 0 bases and 8 bases, there was a span of 8 bases. The length of the CDR3 is 13 residues. The germline CDR1 and CDR2 sequences are SEHNR and FQNEAQ (reference sequence).

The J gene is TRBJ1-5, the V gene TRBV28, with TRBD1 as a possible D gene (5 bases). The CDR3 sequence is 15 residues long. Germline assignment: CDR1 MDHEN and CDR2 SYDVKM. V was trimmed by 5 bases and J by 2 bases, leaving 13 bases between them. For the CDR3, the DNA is TGTGCCAGCAGTCCCGGCGGGGGTCGCAATCAGCCCCAGCATTTT. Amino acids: CASSPGGGRNQPQHF.

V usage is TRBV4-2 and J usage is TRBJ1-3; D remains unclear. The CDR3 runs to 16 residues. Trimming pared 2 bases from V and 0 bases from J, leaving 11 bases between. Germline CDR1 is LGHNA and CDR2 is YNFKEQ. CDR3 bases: TGTGCCAGCAGCCAAACTAGTCCCTTCTCTGGAAACACCATATATTTT. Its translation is CASSQTSPFSGNTIYF.

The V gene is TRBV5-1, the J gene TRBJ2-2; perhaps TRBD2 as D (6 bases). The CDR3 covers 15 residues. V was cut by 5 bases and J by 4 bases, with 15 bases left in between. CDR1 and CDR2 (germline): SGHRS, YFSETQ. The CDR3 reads CASSSGTGSTGELFF. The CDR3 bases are TGCGCCAGCAGTTCCGGGACTGGGAGCACCGGGGAGCTGTTTTTT.

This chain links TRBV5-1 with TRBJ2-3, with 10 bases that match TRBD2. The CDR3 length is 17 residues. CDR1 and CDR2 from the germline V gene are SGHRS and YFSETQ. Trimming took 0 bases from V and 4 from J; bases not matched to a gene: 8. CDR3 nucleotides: TGCGCCAGCAGCTTGGACCCAGGACTAGCGGAGGCAGATACGCAGTATTTT. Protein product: CASSLDPGLAEADTQYF. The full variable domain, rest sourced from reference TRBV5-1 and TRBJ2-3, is KAGVTQTPRYLIKTRGQQVTLSCSPISGHRSVSWYQQTPGQGLQFLFEYFSETQRNKGNFPGRFSGRQFSNSRSEMNVSTLELGDSALYLCASSLDPGLAEADTQYFGPGTRLTVL.